This T cell receptor (beta chain) was recovered during a study of blood T cell repertoires in COVID-19. This CDR3 contains 17 residues. The data were produced by immunoSEQ multiplex PCR, yet TCRdb's version contains in-frame clones alone and is incomplete. The sample lists hundreds of thousands of clones; around 91% were seen once. Participants had their cohort set by participant-reported clinical history. V gene TRBV21-1 combines with J gene TRBJ1-2; the table's TRBD1 call for D was not verified on the DNA. TRBV21-1 is a listed pseudogene. Sequencing input: PBMCs or T cells enriched from blood (not recorded which). This receptor was taken from a woman aged 18-35 years with acute COVID-19. The CDR3: CASSKETVRQGLYGYTF. CDR3 nucleotides: TGTGCCAGCAGCAAAGAAACCGTCCGACAGGGTCTCTATGGCTACACCTTC.